Shown below are 28 T cell receptor beta chains from a single sample sequenced in a study of T-cell reconstitution after alpha-beta-depleted transplantation in children. The TCRbeta library was prepared with unique molecular identifiers. TCRdb independently ran MiXCR on the PCR reads; one entry per CDR3 protein. Altogether about 980,000 distinct CDR3 sequences are present, about 29% being singletons, with the ten largest covering about 28%. The source material was PBMCs, mostly from graft donor cells, sampled 360 days after TCRalphabeta/CD19-depleted stem cell transplant. These receptors were obtained from a boy in the first two years of life who had a stem cell transplant for SCID, so the T cells may come from the graft donor.

A few counts support this clonotype. The chain uses TRBV7-9 and TRBJ2-3; TRBD2 aligns across 10 bases. The germline V gene has CDR1 SEHNR and CDR2 FQNEAQ (reference sequence). With 4 bases clipped from V and 2 bases from J, the junction kept 9 bases outside the gene matches. The CDR3 is 17 residues long. The CDR3 protein is CASSWSLAGAITDTQYF. In DNA form, the CDR3 reads TGTGCCAGCAGCTGGAGTCTAGCGGGGGCCATCACAGATACGCAGTATTTT.

This clonotype was recorded a few times. The chain links TRBV12-3 or TRBV12-4 to TRBJ1-1; 9 bases align to TRBD1. The V segment lost 9 bases and the J segment 6 bases; nucleotides outside the gene matches: 11. The CDR3 totals 14 residues. The CDR3 loop reads CASLMDRGTSEAFF. For the CDR3, the DNA is TGTGCCAGTTTAATGGACAGGGGAACGTCTGAAGCTTTCTTT.

The genes are TRBV18 and TRBJ1-2; D uncertain. The germline V gene has CDR1 KGHSH and CDR2 LQKENI. The CDR3 runs to 16 residues. Deletions cut 4 bases from V and 0 bases from J, with 15 bases between. The CDR3 protein is CASSLTETTANYGYTF. In DNA form, the CDR3 reads TGTGCCAGCTCACTTACAGAGACCACCGCTAACTATGGCTACACCTTC.

The chain uses TRBV6-2 or TRBV6-3 and TRBJ2-7, with 11 bases matching TRBD1. J gave up 2 bases and V 6 bases, and 6 bases lay outside the gene matches. Germline V gives CDR1 MNHEY, CDR2 SVGEGT. There are 15 residues in the CDR3. The CDR3 region has the DNA TGTGCCAGCAGCCAGGGACAGGGGGAAACCTACGAGCAGTACTTC. It codes for CASSQGQGETYEQYF.

This chain joins TRBV7-9 and TRBJ2-6; tentatively, D is TRBD1 (6 bases). CDR1 and CDR2 from the germline V gene are SEHNR and FQNEAQ (reference sequence). The CDR3 length is 17 residues. The germline V and J ends were trimmed by 7 bases and 0 bases, with 16 bases remaining between them. The CDR3 sequence: CASNTGTFISGANVLTF. CDR3 in DNA: TGTGCCAGCAACACAGGGACCTTTATCTCTGGGGCCAACGTCCTGACTTTC.

DNA for the CDR3: TGTGCCAGCAGCCGCACAGGGGGGGAATCACCCCTCCACTTT. Its protein is CASSRTGGESPLHF. The genes are TRBV12-3 or TRBV12-4 and TRBJ1-6; 8 nucleotides align to TRBD1. J gave up 10 bases and V 6 bases, and 8 bases lay outside the gene matches. CDR3 length: 14 residues.

In its sample, this clonotype was seen a few times. V gene TRBV18 combines with J gene TRBJ2-7; D ambiguous. The CDR3 spans 14 residues. V was clipped by 1 base and J by 0 bases, with 7 bases between them. The germline gives CDR1 KGHSH, CDR2 LQKENI. In DNA form, the CDR3 reads TGTGCCAGCTCACCACTGCCCTACTCCTACGAGCAGTACTTC. It encodes CASSPLPYSYEQYF.

The CDR3 nucleotides read TGTGCCAGCGGTGGGGCCACTGCTCGGGGGTACGAGCAGTACTTC. It translates to CASGGATARGYEQYF. The chain joins TRBV6-1 to TRBJ2-7; a weak D match, TRBD2 (6 bases). Germline CDR1 and CDR2: MNHNS and SASEGT. The CDR3 is made up of 15 amino acids. Trimming took off 8 bases at V and 4 bases at J, with 21 bases between the two ends.

The chain carries TRBV6-2 or TRBV6-3 and TRBJ2-1, with 8 bases aligning to TRBD2. Germline CDR1 MNHEY, CDR2 SVGEGT. This CDR3 spans 15 amino acids. V was clipped by 6 bases and J by 3 bases; unmatched bases: 7. The CDR3 here is CASSGGSGNYNEQFF. The CDR3 DNA sequence: TGTGCCAGCAGCGGCGGTAGCGGGAACTACAATGAGCAGTTCTTC.

This clonotype was seen more than once but under ten times. This CDR3 is CASRGALGKFNEQFF. The DNA of the CDR3 is TGCGCCAGCAGAGGGGCCCTGGGAAAATTTAATGAGCAGTTCTTC. This rearrangement joins TRBV5-1 to TRBJ2-1; a weak D match, TRBD1 (5 bases). Germline V gene data show CDR1 as SGHRS and CDR2 as YFSETQ. This CDR3 contains 15 residues. Trimming took off 5 bases at V and 7 bases at J, with 19 bases between the two ends.

The rearrangement joins TRBV19 to TRBJ2-7; 7 bases fit TRBD1. This CDR3 contains 13 residues. With 8 bases clipped from V and 5 bases from J, the junction kept 9 bases outside the gene matches. CDR1 and CDR2 (germline): LNHDA, SQIVND (reference sequence). In DNA, the CDR3 is TGTGCCAGTGGACCGACAGGGATCCACGAGCAGTACTTC. Its protein product is CASGPTGIHEQYF.

The table lists this clonotype with a few counts. The V call is TRBV20-1, the J call TRBJ2-3; D ambiguous. Germline CDR1 DFQATT, CDR2 SNEGSKA (reference sequence). The CDR3 has 13 amino acids. Trimming left V 4 bases short and J 6 bases short, with 14 bases between. CDR3 nucleotide sequence: TGCAGTGCTAAAACGGCACCCCGGGATACGCAGTATTTT. This translates into CSAKTAPRDTQYF.

Here the CDR3 DNA reads TGTGCCAGCAGTTACTCGACGGGGGGCTACACCTTC. Its protein product is CASSYSTGGYTF. The chain joins TRBV6-5 to TRBJ1-2; D gene ambiguous. Germline CDR1 and CDR2: MNHEY and SVGAGI. The CDR3 has 12 residues. V lost 0 bases and J 8 bases, leaving 7 bases between the germline ends.

Only a few counts were recorded for this clonotype. V usage is TRBV7-6 and J usage is TRBJ2-3; maybe TRBD1 (9 bases). The CDR3 totals 17 residues. The germline V and J ends were trimmed by 4 bases and 6 bases, with 23 bases remaining between them. Germline values: CDR1 SGHVS, CDR2 FNYEAQ. This chain's CDR3 is CASSSGGTGNILDTQYF. The CDR3 DNA follows: TGTGCCAGCAGCTCGGGAGGGACAGGGAATATTCTCGATACGCAGTATTTT.

The gene calls are TRBV5-1 and TRBJ1-1; TRBD1 agrees at 7 bases. Germline loops: CDR1 SGHRS, CDR2 YFSETQ. The CDR3 is 18 residues long. The junction had 15 bases not matched to a gene; V was cut back by 0 bases and J by 4 bases. The CDR3 region has the DNA TGCGCCAGCAGCTTGGATCTGCGATTACAGGGGACGGGCACTGAAGCTTTCTTT. It is translated as CASSLDLRLQGTGTEAFF.

This chain joins TRBV2 and TRBJ1-5, with D tentatively TRBD1 (5 bases). This CDR3 spans 13 amino acids. V lost 6 bases to trimming and J lost 6 bases, with 12 bases between them. The germline gives CDR1 SNHLY, CDR2 FYNNEI. The CDR3: CASRSSGIQPQHF. The CDR3 DNA sequence: TGTGCCAGCAGAAGCTCAGGGATTCAGCCCCAGCATTTT.

This clonotype was found a few times. V usage is TRBV5-1 and J usage is TRBJ2-7; possibly TRBD1 for D (6 bases). Trimming removed 3 bases from V and 1 base from J, with 11 bases in between. CDR3 length equals 14 residues. The germline V gene encodes CDR1 SGHRS and CDR2 YFSETQ. CDR3 coding DNA: TGCGCCAGCAGCTGGACGACAGGTTCCTACGAGCAGTACTTC. It translates to CASSWTTGSYEQYF.

The chain joins TRBV7-2 to TRBJ2-3; D possibly corresponds to TRBD1 (6 bases). This CDR3 comprises 13 residues. The germline V gene encodes CDR1 SGHTA and CDR2 FQGNSA. The V gene lost 7 bases and the J gene lost 5 bases, with 13 bases spanning the gap. The CDR3 DNA reads TGTGCCAGCACCCCATTCAGGGGAGATACGCAGTATTTT. This encodes CASTPFRGDTQYF.

This clonotype was seen a few times. The V call is TRBV7-7, the J call TRBJ2-5; D uncertain. The length of the CDR3 is 13 residues. The germline gives CDR1 SSHAT, CDR2 FNYEAQ (reference sequence). V lost 2 bases, J lost 4 bases, and 8 bases lay in between. In DNA form, the CDR3 reads TGTGCCAGCAGCTTAATGGGGTTAGAGACCCAGTACTTC. Translating gives CASSLMGLETQYF.

This clonotype was observed a few times. J is TRBJ1-1 and V is TRBV15; D is perhaps TRBD1 (5 bases). The V and J ends lost 7 bases and 3 bases respectively, with 15 bases between them. CDR1 and CDR2 from the germline V gene are LNHNV and YYDKDF (reference sequence). The CDR3 is 14 residues long. The CDR3 is CATMIRGRHTEAFF. The CDR3 nucleotides are TGTGCCACCATGATACGGGGGAGGCACACTGAAGCTTTCTTT.

This chain connects TRBV20-1 to TRBJ1-5, with 8 bases that match TRBD1. The germline gives CDR1 DFQATT, CDR2 SNEGSKA (reference sequence). This CDR3 contains 15 residues. V lost 3 bases, J lost 2 bases, and 6 bases stayed unmatched. CDR3 in DNA: TGCAGTGCTAGCCCCGGACAGGGTGGCAATCAGCCCCAGCATTTT. Translated: CSASPGQGGNQPQHF.

This clonotype was observed a handful of times. The chain couples TRBV20-1 to TRBJ2-7, with a tentative D call TRBD2 (7 bases). Trimming cost V 3 bases and J 2 bases, with 20 bases left between them. This CDR3 contains 16 residues. Germline values: CDR1 DFQATT, CDR2 SNEGSKA (reference sequence). The CDR3 reads CSASYEGQGRAYEQYF. DNA of the CDR3: TGCAGTGCTAGCTACGAGGGTCAGGGGAGGGCCTACGAGCAGTACTTC.

CDR3 protein: CASSYGDRYEQYF. The CDR3 region has the DNA TGTGCCAGCAGTTACGGGGATAGATACGAGCAGTACTTC. The gene calls are TRBV27 and TRBJ2-7, with D maybe TRBD2 (5 bases). The V gene's germline CDR1 is MNHEY and CDR2 SMNVEV (reference sequence). The CDR3 runs 13 residues. V was clipped by 4 bases and J by 4 bases, with 11 bases between them.

This clonotype was observed a few times. The V gene is TRBV7-9, the J gene TRBJ2-1; TRBD2 aligns across 8 bases. The CDR3 runs to 16 residues. Per the germline V gene, CDR1 is SEHNR and CDR2 is FQNEAQ (reference sequence). Trimming at V came to 1 base and at J to 3 bases, leaving 5 bases not matched to a gene. This CDR3 is CASSLDPAGVYNEQFF. The DNA for the CDR3 is TGTGCCAGCAGCTTAGACCCAGCGGGGGTCTACAATGAGCAGTTCTTC.

This clonotype was observed a few times. The chain carries TRBV10-3 and TRBJ2-3; D uncertain. CDR3 length: 14 amino acids. In germline, CDR1 is ENHRY, CDR2 SYGVKD. Trimming shortened V by 6 bases and J by 2 bases, and 12 bases separated the two germline ends. The CDR3 is CAIRLEQVTDTQYF. CDR3 nucleotide sequence: TGTGCCATCAGGTTAGAACAAGTCACAGATACGCAGTATTTT.

This chain joins TRBV5-1 and TRBJ2-3, with 8 bases matching TRBD1. Trimming at V came to 2 bases and at J to 4 bases, leaving 9 bases not matched to a gene. Germline V CDR1 and CDR2: SGHRS, YFSETQ. This CDR3 region has 16 residues. In nucleotides, the CDR3 is TGCGCCAGCAGCTTAGAGGGACAGGTCTATTCAGATACGCAGTATTTT. Translated: CASSLEGQVYSDTQYF.

This clonotype showed up just a few times. This chain links TRBV5-1 with TRBJ2-3, with a tentative D call TRBD2 (5 bases). The CDR3 runs 15 residues. The germline V gene encodes CDR1 SGHRS and CDR2 YFSETQ. V gave up 0 bases and J gave up 1 base, with 9 bases separating them. The CDR3 reads CASSLAVGGTDTQYF. Here the CDR3 DNA reads TGCGCCAGCAGCTTGGCCGTCGGGGGCACAGATACGCAGTATTTT.

The chain is built from TRBV2 and TRBJ2-5; either TRBD1 or TRBD2 may fit D (6 bases each). Germline-derived CDR1 and CDR2 are SNHLY and FYNNEI. The V gene lost 6 bases and the J gene lost 5 bases, with 22 bases spanning the gap. CDR3 size: 16 residues. CDR3 in DNA: TGTGCCAGCAGGCCCTCCCGCCCCGGAGGGGGTGAGACCCAGTACTTC. Its translation: CASRPSRPGGGETQYF.